Following are 32 T cell receptor beta chains from one sample sequenced in a study of molecular identifiers for immune sequencing clone quantification. TCRdb processed the PCR reads anew with MiXCR; each CDR3 protein has one entry. The sample carries some 100,000 distinct CDR3 sequences, 15% to 20% recorded once. Sequencing was done on a sample of naive CD8+ T cells from blood, with Jurkat cell RNA spiked in. Subset reported: FACS-sorted CD8+CD4-CCR7+CD45RA+ naive T cells. These receptors all stem from a human donor in good health. Some libraries in this study had Jurkat cell RNA spiked in.

This clonotype has a single count. A much larger clone is a single base away; this may be a read error. This chain joins TRBV6-5 and TRBJ2-7, with D tentatively TRBD1 (6 bases). The CDR3 runs 14 residues. V was cut by 0 bases and J by 2 bases, with 8 bases left in between. CDR1 and CDR2 (germline): MNHEY, SVGAGI. The CDR3, as DNA: TGTGCCAGCAGTTACTCTGGGGGCCCCTACGAGCAGTACTTC. Translating it yields CASSYSGGPYEQYF.

There are a few counts of this clonotype. The chain combines TRBV4-1 with TRBJ2-7; 8 positions match TRBD2. CDR3 length: 17 amino acids. The ends lost 4 bases at V and 0 bases at J; junction bases unmatched: 11. The germline V gene encodes CDR1 MGHRA and CDR2 YSYEKL. CDR3 sequence (DNA): TGCGCCAGCAGCCCATTCCTCAGCGGGGGACCCTCCTACGAGCAGTACTTC. Amino acid sequence: CASSPFLSGGPSYEQYF.

The V gene is TRBV7-7, the J gene TRBJ2-1; the match to TRBD1 covers 9 bases. The CDR3 consists of 15 residues. With V trimmed by 5 bases and J by 2 bases, 4 bases remained unmatched. CDR1 is SSHAT and CDR2 is FNYEAQ in the germline V gene (reference sequence). The CDR3 loop reads CASSPGTGPYNEQFF. DNA of the CDR3: TGTGCCAGCAGCCCGGGGACAGGGCCCTACAATGAGCAGTTCTTC.

This clonotype showed up many times. The J gene is TRBJ2-5, the V gene TRBV7-9, with 8 bases that match TRBD1. This CDR3 region has 13 residues. Unmatched junction bases numbered 0, after V lost 3 bases and J lost 3 bases. Germline lookup yields CDR1 SEHNR and CDR2 FQNEAQ (reference sequence). CDR3: CASSLTGEETQYF. The CDR3 DNA sequence: TGTGCCAGCAGCTTGACAGGGGAAGAGACCCAGTACTTC.

This clonotype has ten or more counts. As DNA, the CDR3 is TGCAGTGCTAGAGATTGGGACTCCTACAATGAGCAGTTCTTC. It specifies CSARDWDSYNEQFF. The chain uses TRBV20-1 and TRBJ2-1; no firm D call. The germline CDR1 and CDR2 sequences are DFQATT and SNEGSKA (reference sequence). Trimming removed 0 bases at V and 0 bases at J, with 6 bases between. The CDR3 consists of 14 residues.

As concerns this clonotype: A much larger clone sits a single nucleotide away, making a read error possible. This chain joins TRBV4-3 and TRBJ2-3; D is perhaps TRBD1 or TRBD2 (5 bases each). Trimming took off 5 bases at V and 0 bases at J, with 12 bases between the two ends. Germline V gene sequence: CDR1 LGHNA, CDR2 YSLEER. The CDR3 extends over 15 amino acids. The CDR3 loop is CASSSFRGSTDTQYF. The CDR3 DNA reads TGCGCCAGCAGCTCGTTTCGGGGCAGCACAGATACGCAGTATTTT.

Concerning this clonotype itself: An end of the junction differs from the germline gene, which may be a read error. This chain links TRBV10-2 with TRBJ2-6, with a weak D call TRBD1 (5 bases). The germline V gene encodes CDR1 WSHSY and CDR2 SAAADI. The length of the CDR3 is 15 residues. This chain's CDR3 is CASSEGPSGANVPTF. CDR3 sequence (DNA): TGCGCCAGCAGTGAGGGGCCCTCTGGGGCCAACGTCCCGACTTTC.

Comments on this clonotype: One junction end does not reproduce the germline sequence, and a read error may be involved. V is TRBV7-6 and J is TRBJ1-1; the match to TRBD1 covers 7 bases. This CDR3 is 16 amino acids long. Germline values: CDR1 SGHVS, CDR2 FNYEAQ. CDR3 in amino acids: CAGSLLVWDSNTEAFF. The CDR3 DNA follows: TGTGCCGGCAGCTTGCTGGTTTGGGACAGCAACACTGAAGCTTTCTTT.

This clonotype occurred many times. The chain is built from TRBV30 and TRBJ2-7; 10 bases line up with TRBD1. Germline trimming cut 2 bases from V and 6 bases from J; bases unmatched to any gene: 4. The germline gives CDR1 GTSNPN, CDR2 SVGIG (reference sequence). CDR3 length: 13 residues. CDR3 residues: CAWSTGTGVEQYF. The CDR3 DNA follows: TGTGCCTGGAGTACCGGGACAGGGGTCGAGCAGTACTTC.

This clonotype has a count of ten or more. The chain combines TRBV12-3 or TRBV12-4 with TRBJ1-1; 10 nucleotides agree with TRBD1. This CDR3 is built from 15 residues. Trimming cost V 6 bases and J 3 bases; bases outside gene matches: 7. The chain's CDR3 is CASRVGTGEDTEAFF. The CDR3 nucleotides are TGTGCCAGCAGGGTTGGGACAGGGGAAGACACTGAAGCTTTCTTT.

This clonotype was seen ten or more times. The chain recombines TRBV29-1 with TRBJ2-2; maybe TRBD2 (6 bases). The CDR3 has 13 residues. The germline CDR1 and CDR2 sequences are SQVTM and ANQGSEA. The CDR3: CGGSGENTGELFF. The CDR3 DNA follows: TGCGGGGGGTCGGGGGAAAACACCGGGGAGCTGTTTTTT.

As to this clonotype: A much larger clone lies a single base off, so this may be a read error. The rearrangement joins TRBV7-3 to TRBJ2-1; 10 bases map to TRBD1. The CDR3 covers 15 residues. CDR1 is SGHTA and CDR2 is FQGTGA in the germline V gene. Written as DNA, the CDR3 is TGTACCAGCAGCCCCGGGACAGGGGCCTACAATGAGCAGTTCTTC. Translation: CTSSPGTGAYNEQFF.

The rearrangement uses TRBV6-5 and TRBJ1-5, with D perhaps TRBD1 (5 bases). The CDR3 is 15 residues long. Trimming removed 7 bases from V and 0 bases from J, with 13 bases in between. Germline-derived CDR1 and CDR2 are MNHEY and SVGAGI. This CDR3 is CASTSGRGSNQPQHF. The CDR3 region has the DNA TGTGCCAGCACCTCGGGTAGGGGTAGCAATCAGCCCCAGCATTTT.

In its sample, this clonotype was seen once. This sequence may be a read error, since a much larger clone differs from it by one base. The rearrangement uses TRBV5-6 and TRBJ2-6; 12 positions match TRBD1. Germline CDR1 SGHDT, CDR2 YYEEEE. CDR3 size: 19 residues. J was trimmed by 6 bases and V by 7 bases; bases with no gene match: 17. This chain's CDR3 is CASGDPGTGGVVEANVLTF. As DNA, the CDR3 is TGTGCCAGCGGCGACCCAGGGACAGGGGGCGTAGTTGAGGCCAACGTCCTGACTTTC.

This clonotype was seen many times. This chain connects TRBV5-4 to TRBJ1-1, with D hard to call. Trimming removed 4 bases at V and 0 bases at J, with 4 bases between. Germline loops: CDR1 SGHNT, CDR2 YYREEE (reference sequence). CDR3 length: 12 residues. The CDR3 DNA sequence: TGTGCCAGCAGCCATTTGAACACTGAAGCTTTCTTT. Protein product: CASSHLNTEAFF.

A note on this clonotype: Being one base from a much bigger clone, this may be a read error. Here the CDR3 omits its conserved ending phenylalanine or tryptophan, so a read error is the likely source. The rearrangement joins TRBV6-1 to TRBJ1-1; D may be TRBD1 (6 bases). The CDR3 totals 14 residues. CDR1 MNHNS and CDR2 SASEGT come from the germline V gene. V lost 11 bases, J lost 1 base, and 17 bases lay in between. This CDR3 is CAGRGGQSNTEAFS. The CDR3 DNA reads as TGTGCCGGTAGGGGAGGACAGTCGAACACTGAAGCTTTCTCT.

This clonotype was counted at least ten times. This rearrangement joins TRBV12-3 or TRBV12-4 to TRBJ2-5; no clear D gene. The CDR3 extends over 14 amino acids. V was pared by 2 bases and J by 4 bases, with 11 bases between. DNA of the CDR3: TGTGCCAGCAGTTTAATACAGCCAACAGAGACCCAGTACTTC. Protein sequence: CASSLIQPTETQYF.

This clonotype was recorded at least ten times. The V gene is TRBV7-8, the J gene TRBJ1-1; TRBD1 might be the D (5 bases). The germline V gene has CDR1 SGHVS and CDR2 FQNEAQ. The CDR3 length is 12 residues. Deletions cut 5 bases from V and 6 bases from J, with 10 bases between. The CDR3 here is CASSRGDPEAFF. Here the CDR3 DNA reads TGTGCCAGCAGCCGAGGGGACCCTGAAGCTTTCTTT. Supplemented by reference TRBV7-8 and TRBJ1-1, the full variable domain reads GAGVSQSPRYKVAKRGQDVALRCDPISGHVSLFWYQQALGQGPEFLTYFQNEAQLDKSGLPSDRFFAERPEGSVSTLKIQRTQQEDSAVYLCASSRGDPEAFFGQGTRLTVV.

V usage is TRBV4-2 and J usage is TRBJ2-3; perhaps TRBD2 as D (5 bases). Trimming stripped 0 bases from V and 3 bases from J, with 10 bases between. The CDR3 runs to 15 residues. Looked up from germline, CDR1 is LGHNA and CDR2 is YNFKEQ. CDR3 protein: CASSQESGSTDTQYF. The DNA for the CDR3 is TGTGCCAGCAGCCAAGAAAGCGGTTCGACAGATACGCAGTATTTT.

In this sample, this clonotype turned up many times. The chain employs TRBV4-3 and TRBJ2-3; TRBD2 aligns across 9 bases. This CDR3 region has 16 residues. V lost 0 bases to trimming and J lost 6 bases; unmatched junction nucleotides: 7. CDR1 and CDR2 from the germline V gene are LGHNA and YSLEER. The CDR3 DNA follows: TGCGCCAGCAGCCAAGATTGGGCGGGGGGGTTGGATACGCAGTATTTT. Translation gives CASSQDWAGGLDTQYF.

Turning to this clonotype: A read error may explain this, as a much larger clone is one base away. The chain carries TRBV4-3 and TRBJ1-2; 7 bases match TRBD1. CDR1 LGHNA and CDR2 YSLEER come from the germline V gene. This CDR3 comprises 15 residues. J was trimmed by 4 bases and V by 0 bases; bases with no gene match: 5. The CDR3 DNA follows: TGCGCCAGCAGCCAAGATACAGGGGACAGCTATGGCTACACCTTC. This gives the protein CASSQDTGDSYGYTF.

The chain is built from TRBV20-1 and TRBJ1-3, with a tentative D call TRBD1 (5 bases). Germline V gives CDR1 DFQATT, CDR2 SNEGSKA (reference sequence). The CDR3 extends over 17 amino acids. With 0 bases removed from V and 0 bases from J, the gap between germline ends came to 15 bases. Written as DNA, the CDR3 is TGCAGTGCTAGAGAACCGGGACGGGTAGACTCTGGAAACACCATATATTTT. Protein: CSAREPGRVDSGNTIYF.

In its sample, this clonotype was seen many times. CDR3: CASSLEQGAGTDTQYF. As DNA, the CDR3 is TGCGCCAGCAGCCTAGAACAGGGGGCCGGCACAGATACGCAGTATTTT. The chain couples TRBV5-1 to TRBJ2-3; TRBD1 aligns across 9 bases. The ends lost 4 bases at V and 1 base at J; junction bases unmatched: 7. In germline, CDR1 is SGHRS, CDR2 YFSETQ. The CDR3 spans 16 residues.

The table lists this clonotype with a few counts. A much larger clone lies one base from this, so it may be a read error. V and J are TRBV29-1 and TRBJ1-2; TRBD1 agrees at 8 bases. Germline CDR1 is SQVTM and CDR2 is ANQGSEA. CDR3 length equals 13 residues. The CDR3 loop is CGVEETGVNGYTF. In DNA form, the CDR3 reads TGCGGCGTTGAAGAGACAGGGGTAAATGGCTACACCTTC.

This clonotype was detected many times. The gene calls are TRBV12-3 or TRBV12-4 and TRBJ2-3, with 12 bases that match TRBD2. V was clipped by 6 bases and J by 5 bases; unmatched bases: 9. The CDR3 covers 16 residues. The CDR3 region is CASSLILAGGGDTQYF. CDR3 nucleotide sequence: TGTGCCAGCAGCCTTATACTAGCGGGGGGTGGAGATACGCAGTATTTT.

This clonotype was observed a handful of times. A much larger clonotype is one base distant, so this may be a read error. V gene TRBV6-5 combines with J gene TRBJ1-4; weak D call: TRBD1 (5 bases). The CDR3 spans 16 residues. CDR1 is MNHEY, CDR2 SVGAGI, per germline. The CDR3 DNA follows: TGTGTCAGCAGTTACTTCCTGGGGGCAACTAATGAAAAACTGTTTTTT. Protein product: CVSSYFLGATNEKLFF.

This clonotype was found many times. The V call is TRBV4-3, the J call TRBJ2-5; 11 nucleotides line up with TRBD2. This CDR3 has 15 amino acids. Germline CDR1 is LGHNA and CDR2 is YSLEER. With V trimmed by 4 bases and J by 4 bases, 5 bases remained unmatched. The CDR3 reads CASSLGLAGGETQYF. CDR3 nucleotide sequence: TGCGCCAGCAGCCTCGGACTAGCGGGTGGAGAGACCCAGTACTTC.

This clonotype was seen repeatedly, ten times or more. The chain is built from TRBV5-5 and TRBJ2-7; TRBD1 matches at 8 bases. Germline CDR1 is SGHKS and CDR2 is YYEKEE (reference sequence). Unmatched junction bases numbered 5, after V lost 2 bases and J lost 4 bases. This CDR3 has 14 amino acids. The DNA of the CDR3 is TGTGCCAGCAGCTTCGTGGACAGGGCTTACGAGCAGTACTTC. This encodes CASSFVDRAYEQYF. The full variable domain, rest sourced from reference TRBV5-5 and TRBJ2-7, is DAGVTQSPTHLIKTRGQQVTLRCSPISGHKSVSWYQQVLGQGPQFIFQYYEKEERGRGNFPDRFSARQFPNYSSELNVNALLLGDSALYLCASSFVDRAYEQYFGPGTRLTVT.

About this clonotype: This clone may be a read error of a much larger clone one base away. This chain links TRBV7-9 with TRBJ2-7, with a weak D call TRBD1 (5 bases). The CDR3 totals 12 residues. CDR1 and CDR2 (germline): SEHNR, FQNEAQ (reference sequence). The CDR3 protein is CANSSDSLEQYF. The CDR3 region has the DNA TGTGCCAACAGCTCCGACAGCCTCGAGCAGTACTTC. Using reference TRBV7-9 and TRBJ2-7 for the parts outside the CDR3, the full variable domain is DTGVSQNPRHKITKRGQNVTFRCDPISEHNRLYWYRQTLGQGPEFLTYFQNEAQLEKSRLLSDRFSAERPKGSFSTLEIQRTEQGDSAMYLCANSSDSLEQYFGPGTRLTVT.

To note about this clonotype: The junction departs from germline at one end; a sequencing error may be responsible. V and J are TRBV10-3 and TRBJ2-3; tentative D call: TRBD1 (6 bases). In germline, CDR1 is ENHRY, CDR2 SYGVKD. The CDR3 is 15 residues long. This chain's CDR3 is CAISETGRSTDTRYF. DNA of the CDR3: TGTGCCATCAGTGAGACAGGGAGAAGCACAGATACGCGGTATTTT.

This clonotype was found many times. V gene TRBV20-1 combines with J gene TRBJ1-5, with D tentatively TRBD1 (6 bases). The CDR3 length is 15 residues. V gave up 3 bases and J gave up 2 bases, with 14 bases separating them. Germline loops: CDR1 DFQATT, CDR2 SNEGSKA (reference sequence). CDR3 coding DNA: TGCAGTGCTAGTGGCCGGGGGCGCGGCAATCAGCCCCAGCATTTT. This translates into CSASGRGRGNQPQHF.

This clonotype was detected ten times or more. This chain links TRBV29-1 with TRBJ1-2; 9 bases match TRBD1. Trimming cost V 6 bases and J 4 bases; bases outside gene matches: 6. From germline, CDR1 is SQVTM and CDR2 ANQGSEA. CDR3 length: 13 residues. In nucleotides, the CDR3 is TGCAGCGTGGGGACAGGGTCCACCTATGGCTACACCTTC. This codes for CSVGTGSTYGYTF. The full variable domain, with the rest looked up from reference TRBV29-1 and TRBJ1-2, is SAVISQKPSRDICQRGTSLTIQCQVDSQVTMMFWYRQQPGQSLTLIATANQGSEATYESGFVIDKFPISRPNLTFSTLTVSNMSPEDSSIYLCSVGTGSTYGYTFGSGTRLTVV.